The source of this T cell receptor beta chain is a study of early T cells in non-severe SARS-CoV-2 infection. Study overall: Sequencing of bulk RNA from unsorted whole blood was done, without chain pairing. Study conclusions and caveats: In VDJdb matching, anti-spike CD8 responses were favored while private and CD4 specificities went missing.

From germline, CDR1 is SEHNR and CDR2 FQNEAQ (reference sequence). Trimming shortened V by 4 bases and J by 7 bases, and 24 bases separated the two germline ends. This CDR3 is 17 amino acids long. Only a few counts were recorded for this clonotype. Antigen specificity is unknown. The protocol attached unique molecular identifiers to individual cDNA molecules. TCRdb recomputed calls from the 5' RACE reads with MiXCR, one row per CDR3 protein. The sample includes about 71,000 distinct CDR3 sequences, around 12% seen only once; the top ten take 2.7%. The sequence derives from an adult who was a healthcare worker with PCR-confirmed SARS-CoV-2 infection or an uninfected control (not recorded which). The V call is TRBV7-9, the J call TRBJ2-3; D possibly matches TRBD1 or TRBD2 (6 bases each). Sample: whole blood, taken at baseline. CDR3: CASSSWTGADRGNTQYF. The DNA of the CDR3 is TGTGCCAGCAGCTCATGGACGGGGGCTGACCGTGGAAATACGCAGTATTTT.